The 15 T cell receptor beta chains below were found in one sample sequenced in a study of cytomegalovirus exposure and HLA in healthy donors. Method: immunoSEQ multiplex PCR; TCRdb's copy keeps in-frame clones and lacks some. The repertoire holds 150,000 to 200,000 clones, with roughly 90% as singletons. Sequencing was carried out using PBMCs. These receptors originate from a young man in good health and CMV-seropositive.

V and J are TRBV27 and TRBJ2-7; 10 bases map to TRBD1. V shed 7 bases, J shed 2 bases, and the junction held 11 bases outside the gene matches. The CDR3 length is 16 residues. Germline CDR1 and CDR2: MNHEY and SMNVEV (reference sequence). The CDR3 sequence: CASTRDRGHYPYEQYF. The CDR3, as DNA: TGTGCCAGCACCCGGGACAGGGGACACTATCCCTACGAGCAGTACTTC.

This rearrangement joins TRBV7-3 to TRBJ2-7; TRBD2 agrees at 9 bases. This CDR3 has 14 residues. V shed 5 bases and J 2 bases; nucleotides not matched to a gene: 4. Germline CDR1 reads SGHTA; CDR2 reads FQGTGA. The CDR3, as DNA: TGTGCCAGCAGCATGACTAGCGGCGCCTACGAGCAGTACTTC. Protein product: CASSMTSGAYEQYF.

The genes are TRBV13 and TRBJ1-2; 8 bases are shared with TRBD1. Germline CDR1 is PRHDT and CDR2 is FYEKMQ (reference sequence). The CDR3 has 14 residues. J gave up 3 bases and V 1 base, and 1 base lay outside the gene matches. The CDR3 sequence is CASSLATGDYGYTF. CDR3 sequence (DNA): TGTGCCAGCAGCTTAGCGACAGGGGACTATGGCTACACCTTC. Looking up the rest from reference TRBV13 and TRBJ1-2 gives the full variable domain: AAGVIQSPRHLIKEKRETATLKCYPIPRHDTVYWYQQGPGQDPQFLISFYEKMQSDKGSIPDRFSAQQFSDYHSELNMSSLELGDSALYFCASSLATGDYGYTFGSGTRLTVV.

The J gene is TRBJ2-5, the V gene TRBV29-1; 11 bases fit TRBD1. Germline assignment: CDR1 SQVTM and CDR2 ANQGSEA. Losses at the gene ends were 3 bases for V and 4 bases for J; bases not matched to a gene: 7. The CDR3 extends over 15 amino acids. The chain's CDR3 is CSVDRGQGGGETQYF. The CDR3 bases are TGCAGCGTTGACCGGGGACAGGGGGGTGGAGAGACCCAGTACTTC.

The chain uses TRBV27 and TRBJ2-2, with 13 bases matching TRBD2. Germline V lookup: CDR1 MNHEY, CDR2 SMNVEV (reference sequence). This CDR3 has 18 residues. Trimming removed 3 bases from V and 2 bases from J; junction bases left unmatched: 6. The CDR3 coding sequence is TGTGCCAGCAGTTTGGATCCGGGACTAGCGGGAAACACCGGGGAGCTGTTTTTT. This codes for CASSLDPGLAGNTGELFF.

The chain recombines TRBV7-8 with TRBJ2-1; tentative D call: TRBD2 (7 bases). The CDR3 is made up of 16 amino acids. Trimming stripped 1 base from V and 7 bases from J, with 17 bases between. CDR1 is SGHVS and CDR2 is FQNEAQ in the germline V gene. Here the CDR3 DNA reads TGTGCCAGCAGCTTAGTAGGGGGAGGGCTATGGAATGAGCAGTTCTTC. It codes for CASSLVGGGLWNEQFF.

The rearrangement links TRBV2 to TRBJ1-2, with a possible D match to TRBD1 (6 bases). Germline CDR1 reads SNHLY; CDR2 reads FYNNEI. The CDR3 totals 15 residues. V was pared by 6 bases and J by 5 bases, with 19 bases between. CDR3 in amino acids: CASSRGGGVGYGYTF. The CDR3 DNA reads as TGTGCCAGCAGCCGCGGGGGCGGGGTTGGGTATGGCTACACCTTC.

The genes are TRBV5-1 and TRBJ1-2, with 10 bases that match TRBD1. The CDR3 extends over 15 amino acids. The trim removed 4 bases at V and 3 bases at J, leaving 6 bases unmatched. Germline values: CDR1 SGHRS, CDR2 YFSETQ. CDR3 region: CASSLGQGEDYGYTF. The CDR3 region has the DNA TGCGCCAGCAGCCTCGGACAGGGGGAAGACTATGGCTACACCTTC.

This rearrangement joins TRBV4-2 to TRBJ1-1; D not resolved. Trimming cost V 7 bases and J 0 bases, with 12 bases left between them. The CDR3 has 14 residues. Germline-derived CDR1 and CDR2 are LGHNA and YNFKEQ. The chain's CDR3 is CASNQPSMNTEAFF. The CDR3 coding sequence is TGTGCCAGCAATCAACCGAGCATGAACACTGAAGCTTTCTTT.

The rearrangement links TRBV6-1 to TRBJ1-5; D uncertain. Trimming shortened V by 1 base and J by 12 bases, and 22 bases separated the two germline ends. Looked up from germline, CDR1 is MNHNS and CDR2 is SASEGT. CDR3 length: 16 amino acids. The CDR3 DNA sequence: TGTGCCAGCAGTGAAGAACCAGTACAGTCAGGAGGCGGCCAGCATTTT. Translation: CASSEEPVQSGGGQHF.

The gene calls are TRBV7-9 and TRBJ2-5; TRBD2 matches at 12 bases. CDR3 size: 16 residues. From germline, CDR1 is SEHNR and CDR2 FQNEAQ (reference sequence). V lost 4 bases and J lost 0; bases outside the gene matches: 3. CDR3 loop: CASSSRTSGDQETQYF. The DNA for the CDR3 is TGTGCCAGCAGCTCCCGGACTAGCGGGGACCAAGAGACCCAGTACTTC.

This clone has only a few counts. The chain employs TRBV6-1 and TRBJ1-2; 7 bases match TRBD1. Germline lookup yields CDR1 MNHNS and CDR2 SASEGT. CDR3 size: 15 residues. J gave up 6 bases and V 5 bases, and 12 bases lay outside the gene matches. The CDR3 nucleotides are TGTGCCAGCAGTTCCCTTAAGGGACAGCGGAATGGCTACACCTTC. Its protein is CASSSLKGQRNGYTF.

The table lists this clone with a count of one. The CDR3 DNA is TGTGCCACCAGCAGGACAGGGTACACCAAAAACATTCAGTACTTC. Translating it yields CATSRTGYTKNIQYF. V usage is TRBV15 and J usage is TRBJ2-4; TRBD1 agrees at 7 bases. The trim removed 3 bases at V and 2 bases at J, leaving 4 bases unmatched. The CDR3 has 15 residues. Germline-derived CDR1 and CDR2 are LNHNV and YYDKDF (reference sequence).

The chain has TRBV29-1 and TRBJ1-3; D not certain. V lost 7 bases to trimming and J lost 2 bases, with 12 bases between them. Germline V gene data show CDR1 as SQVTM and CDR2 as ANQGSEA. The CDR3 is 13 residues long. CDR3 loop: CSASGSPGNTIYF. The CDR3 DNA is TGCAGCGCCTCAGGTTCTCCTGGAAACACCATATATTTT.

This chain uses TRBV7-6 with TRBJ2-3; perhaps TRBD1 as D (6 bases). There are 17 residues in the CDR3. Germline-derived CDR1 and CDR2 are SGHVS and FNYEAQ. Trimming shortened V by 3 bases and J by 3 bases, and 19 bases separated the two germline ends. The CDR3 reads CASSFAWNGRGTDTQYF. In DNA form, the CDR3 reads TGTGCCAGCAGCTTTGCTTGGAATGGCAGGGGAACAGATACGCAGTATTTT.